Listed below are T cell receptor beta chains from one sample, sequenced in a study of identical twins. TCRdb called the 5' RACE reads again in MiXCR, with one record for every CDR3 protein. There are roughly 1.6 million distinct CDR3 sequences in the sample; about 31% occur only once, and less than 0.35% lies in the top ten. Input material: cord blood. Receptors originate from a newborn girl in good health. Both conserved end residues are part of each CDR3. A D gene is named only where the DNA matches it firmly. Size is omitted from some rows. Given values are once, few, many or a class for expanded clones.

abundance: NA
len: 14
v_gene: TRBV20-1
j_gene: TRBJ2-1
d_gene: NA
CDR3nt: TGCAGTGCTAGTGGGACTGGGGGCACCTACGAGCAGTTCTTC
CDR3aa: CSASGTGGTYEQFF

abundance: NA
len: 15
v_gene: TRBV15
j_gene: TRBJ2-7
d_gene: TRBD1
CDR3nt: TGTGTCACCAGCCCAAGCGGCCAGGGGGTCTACGAGCAGTACTTC
CDR3aa: CVTSPSGQGVYEQYF

abundance: few
len: 16
v_gene: TRBV5-5
j_gene: TRBJ2-3
d_gene: TRBD2
CDR3nt: TGTGCCAGCAGCTTACTCACGGGAGGAGGGACAGATACGCAGTATTTT
CDR3aa: CASSLLTGGGTDTQYF

abundance: NA
len: 13
v_gene: TRBV20-1
j_gene: TRBJ2-2
d_gene: NA
CDR3nt: TGCAGTGCTAGACTGGAGAACACCGGGGAGCTGTTTTTT
CDR3aa: CSARLENTGELFF

abundance: NA
len: 11
v_gene: TRBV10-3
j_gene: TRBJ1-1
d_gene: NA
CDR3nt: TGTGCCATCAGGAGGGGCACTGAAGCTTTCTTT
CDR3aa: CAIRRGTEAFF

abundance: NA
len: 14
v_gene: TRBV20-1
j_gene: TRBJ2-1
d_gene: TRBD1
CDR3nt: TGCAGTGCTAGCGCAGGGGGCTCCTACAATGAGCAGTTCTTC
CDR3aa: CSASAGGSYNEQFF

abundance: few
len: 16
v_gene: TRBV5-1
j_gene: TRBJ1-6
d_gene: NA
CDR3nt: TGCGCCAGCAGCCCAGCGATGGTTCGGCGTAATTCACCCCTCCACTTT
CDR3aa: CASSPAMVRRNSPLHF

abundance: NA
len: 13
v_gene: TRBV20-1
j_gene: TRBJ2-2
d_gene: NA
CDR3nt: TGCAGGGCGGGACTCCCGAACACCGGGGAGCTGTTTTTT
CDR3aa: CRAGLPNTGELFF

abundance: few
len: 14
v_gene: TRBV4-2
j_gene: TRBJ1-1
d_gene: NA
CDR3nt: TGTGCCAGCAGCCAAGCAGGGTGGGACACTGAAGCTTTCTTT
CDR3aa: CASSQAGWDTEAFF

abundance: NA
len: 14
v_gene: TRBV18
j_gene: TRBJ1-2
d_gene: TRBD1
CDR3nt: TGTGCCAGCTCACCTCGGACAGGACGGGGTGGCTACACCTTC
CDR3aa: CASSPRTGRGGYTF

abundance: NA
len: 15
v_gene: TRBV3-1
j_gene: TRBJ2-7
d_gene: NA
CDR3nt: TGTGCCAGCAGCCCATGGGACATAGGGACCTACGAGCAGTACTTC
CDR3aa: CASSPWDIGTYEQYF

abundance: few
len: 15
v_gene: TRBV20-1
j_gene: TRBJ2-1
d_gene: NA
CDR3nt: TGCAGTGCTAGAGATGGGGGGAGCCTGTACAATGAGCAGTTCTTC
CDR3aa: CSARDGGSLYNEQFF

abundance: few
len: 14
v_gene: TRBV27
j_gene: TRBJ2-7
d_gene: NA
CDR3nt: TGTGCCAGCAGTTTCCAGGACGGGACCTACGAGCAGTACTTC
CDR3aa: CASSFQDGTYEQYF

abundance: NA
len: 16
v_gene: TRBV6-1
j_gene: TRBJ2-3
d_gene: TRBD2
CDR3nt: TGTGCCAGCATAAGAGGAGCTAGCGGAAGCACAGATACGCAGTATTTT
CDR3aa: CASIRGASGSTDTQYF

abundance: few
len: 15
v_gene: TRBV7-2
j_gene: TRBJ1-1
d_gene: NA
CDR3nt: TGTGCCAGCAGCTTAGCGCTAATTCCCAACACTGAAGCTTTCTTT
CDR3aa: CASSLALIPNTEAFF

abundance: NA
len: 14
v_gene: TRBV5-1
j_gene: TRBJ1-2
d_gene: NA
CDR3nt: TGCGCCAGCAGTTCTAACGGGGGCGCAGATGGCTACCCCTTT
CDR3aa: CASSSNGGADGYPF

abundance: NA
len: 13
v_gene: TRBV10-3
j_gene: TRBJ2-1
d_gene: NA
CDR3nt: TGTGCCATCACTCGGACCCCATACAATGAGCAGTTCTTC
CDR3aa: CAITRTPYNEQFF

abundance: NA
len: 17
v_gene: TRBV20-1
j_gene: TRBJ2-3
d_gene: NA
CDR3nt: TGCAGTGCTAGACGGCCGTGGCGGCCTAGGGGCACAGATACGCAGTATTTT
CDR3aa: CSARRPWRPRGTDTQYF

abundance: NA
len: 13
v_gene: TRBV20-1
j_gene: TRBJ2-1
d_gene: TRBD2
CDR3nt: TGCAGTGCTCAAATAGGACTAGCGGATGAGCAGTTCTTC
CDR3aa: CSAQIGLADEQFF

abundance: few
len: 11
v_gene: TRBV29-1
j_gene: TRBJ2-3
d_gene: TRBD1
CDR3nt: TGCAGCGTTGGGGACAGGGAAGCGCAGTATTTT
CDR3aa: CSVGDREAQYF

abundance: NA
len: 15
v_gene: TRBV7-9
j_gene: TRBJ2-7
d_gene: TRBD1
CDR3nt: TGTGCCAGCAGCTTAGTGGACAGGAGGACCTACGAGCAGTACTTC
CDR3aa: CASSLVDRRTYEQYF

abundance: few
len: 19
v_gene: TRBV25-1
j_gene: TRBJ1-4
d_gene: NA
CDR3nt: TGTGCCAGCAGTGAATATGGCCCCTGGGACGCTGCAACTAATGAAAAACTGTTTTTT
CDR3aa: CASSEYGPWDAATNEKLFF

abundance: few
len: 16
v_gene: TRBV4-2
j_gene: TRBJ2-7
d_gene: NA
CDR3nt: TGTGCCAGCAGCCAAGTTGCGGGATCGAGCTCCTACGAGCAGTACTTC
CDR3aa: CASSQVAGSSSYEQYF

abundance: few
len: 18
v_gene: TRBV7-2
j_gene: TRBJ2-5
d_gene: TRBD2
CDR3nt: TGTGCCAGCAGCTTAGCGCGGGTTCTAGCGGGGGGCCAAGAGACCCAGTACTTC
CDR3aa: CASSLARVLAGGQETQYF

abundance: NA
len: 13
v_gene: TRBV27
j_gene: TRBJ2-7
d_gene: NA
CDR3nt: TGTGCCAGCAGTTTATCTTCGAGAAGCGAGCAGTACTTC
CDR3aa: CASSLSSRSEQYF

abundance: NA
len: 16
v_gene: TRBV20-1
j_gene: TRBJ2-5
d_gene: TRBD2
CDR3nt: TGCAGTGCTAGAGATGGGACTAGCGGGAGTGGGGAGACCCAGTACTTC
CDR3aa: CSARDGTSGSGETQYF

abundance: once
len: 16
v_gene: TRBV3-1
j_gene: TRBJ2-1
d_gene: NA
CDR3nt: TGTGCCAGCAGCCAAGTCAAAGGCTACAGCTACAATGAGCAGTTCTTC
CDR3aa: CASSQVKGYSYNEQFF

abundance: NA
len: 14
v_gene: TRBV6-2/TRBV6-3
j_gene: TRBJ1-5
d_gene: NA
CDR3nt: TGTGCCAGCAGTAAGTGGGATAGCAATCAGCCCCAGCATTTT
CDR3aa: CASSKWDSNQPQHF

abundance: NA
len: 14
v_gene: TRBV20-1
j_gene: TRBJ2-1
d_gene: TRBD2
CDR3nt: TGCAGTGCTAGTCACCAGCGGGAGCGCAATGAGCAGTTCTTC
CDR3aa: CSASHQRERNEQFF

abundance: many
len: 13
v_gene: TRBV12-3/TRBV12-4
j_gene: TRBJ2-3
d_gene: NA
CDR3nt: TGTGCCAGCACCTATCGGGCTACAGATACGCAGTATTTT
CDR3aa: CASTYRATDTQYF

abundance: few
len: 16
v_gene: TRBV7-2
j_gene: TRBJ2-3
d_gene: NA
CDR3nt: TGTGCCAGCAGCTTACGTCCGACAACTAGCACAGATACGCAGTATTTT
CDR3aa: CASSLRPTTSTDTQYF

abundance: NA
len: 12
v_gene: TRBV28
j_gene: TRBJ1-1
d_gene: NA
CDR3nt: TGTGCCAGCAGTTTAGGGGCGTATGAAGCTTTCTTT
CDR3aa: CASSLGAYEAFF

abundance: few
len: 15
v_gene: TRBV5-6
j_gene: TRBJ2-1
d_gene: TRBD2
CDR3nt: TGTGCCAGCATCGAGCTAGCGGGGGGGCAGAATGAGCAGTTCTTC
CDR3aa: CASIELAGGQNEQFF

abundance: NA
len: 15
v_gene: TRBV6-5
j_gene: TRBJ2-7
d_gene: TRBD2
CDR3nt: TGTGCCAGCACCAAGGGAGCTAGCGGGGGGCACGAGCAGTACTTC
CDR3aa: CASTKGASGGHEQYF

abundance: few
len: 13
v_gene: TRBV20-1
j_gene: TRBJ2-7
d_gene: TRBD2
CDR3nt: TGCAGTGCTAGCGTGGCGGGAGGAAACGAGCAGTACTTC
CDR3aa: CSASVAGGNEQYF

abundance: few
len: 15
v_gene: TRBV5-1
j_gene: TRBJ1-2
d_gene: NA
CDR3nt: TGCGCCAGCAGCTTGCACCAGGGGTGGTACTATGGCTACACCTTC
CDR3aa: CASSLHQGWYYGYTF

abundance: few
len: 17
v_gene: TRBV5-5
j_gene: TRBJ2-1
d_gene: NA
CDR3nt: TGTGCCAGCAGCCCCGGCGGAGGGCTCAGAGTAGACAATGAGCAGTTCTTC
CDR3aa: CASSPGGGLRVDNEQFF